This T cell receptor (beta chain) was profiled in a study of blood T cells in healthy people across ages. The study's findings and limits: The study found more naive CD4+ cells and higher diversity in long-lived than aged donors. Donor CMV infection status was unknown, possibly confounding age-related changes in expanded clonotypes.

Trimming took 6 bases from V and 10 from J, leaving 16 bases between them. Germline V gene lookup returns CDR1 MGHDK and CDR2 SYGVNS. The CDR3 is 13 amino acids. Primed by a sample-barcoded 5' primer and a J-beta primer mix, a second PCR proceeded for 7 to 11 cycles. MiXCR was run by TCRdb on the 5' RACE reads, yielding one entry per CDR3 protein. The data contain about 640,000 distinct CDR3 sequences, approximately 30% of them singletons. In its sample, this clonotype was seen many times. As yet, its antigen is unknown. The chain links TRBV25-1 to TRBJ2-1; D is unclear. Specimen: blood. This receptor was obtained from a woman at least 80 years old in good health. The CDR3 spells CASRPPGQPEQFF. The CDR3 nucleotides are TGTGCCAGCAGACCCCCCGGGCAGCCCGAGCAGTTCTTC.